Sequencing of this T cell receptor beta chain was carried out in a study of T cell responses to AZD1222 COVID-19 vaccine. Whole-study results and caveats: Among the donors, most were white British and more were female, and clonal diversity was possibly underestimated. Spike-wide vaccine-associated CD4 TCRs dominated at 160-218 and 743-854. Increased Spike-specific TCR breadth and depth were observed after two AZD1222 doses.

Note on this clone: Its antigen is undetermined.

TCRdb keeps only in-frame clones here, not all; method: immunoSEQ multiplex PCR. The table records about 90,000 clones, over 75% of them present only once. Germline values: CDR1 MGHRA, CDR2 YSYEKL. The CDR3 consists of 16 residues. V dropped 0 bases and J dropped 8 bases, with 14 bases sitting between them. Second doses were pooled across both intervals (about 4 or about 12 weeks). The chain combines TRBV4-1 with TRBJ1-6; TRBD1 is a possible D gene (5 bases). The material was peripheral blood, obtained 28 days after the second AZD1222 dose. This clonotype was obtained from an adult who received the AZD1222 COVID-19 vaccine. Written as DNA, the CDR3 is TGCGCCAGCAGCCAAGATTGGCTCACGGGGGATTCACCCCTCCACTTT. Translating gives CASSQDWLTGDSPLHF.